These T cell receptor beta chains were read from a single sample in a study of post-analysis software for immune sequencing data. TCRdb passed the PCR reads through MiXCR, listing each CDR3 protein once. The table has around 160,000 distinct CDR3 sequences, roughly 34% seen once; the top ten hold 28%. The specimen was blood, collected after autologous hematopoietic stem cell transplantation. The origin of the receptors is a girl aged 5-17 years with multiple sclerosis. CDR3s include the opening cysteine and the closing phenylalanine or tryptophan. The D gene is left open where the match is weak. The size of a clone is reported for some rows only, either as once, few or many, or as a class for expanded clones.

- | TRBJ1-1 | 12 | TRBV6-5 | - | TGTGCCAGCAAAACCATGAACACTGAAGCTTTCTTT | CASKTMNTEAFF
many | TRBJ2-1 | 16 | TRBV5-1 | TRBD2 | TGCGCCAGCAGCTTCGTAGCGGGAGGTGTCCACAATGAGCAGTTCTTC | CASSFVAGGVHNEQFF
- | TRBJ2-2 | 17 | TRBV5-1 | TRBD1 | TGCGCCAGCAGCTTGGATCCGGGACAGGTCAACACCGGGGAGCTGTTTTTT | CASSLDPGQVNTGELFF
- | TRBJ2-3 | 13 | TRBV7-2 | - | TGTGCCAGCAGCTTAGCCGGCTCGGATACGCAGTATTTT | CASSLAGSDTQYF
- | TRBJ1-6 | 19 | TRBV10-3 | TRBD1 | TGTGCCATCAGTGAGTCGATGCCGGGACAGGACAGGGTATGGTCACCCCTCCACTTT | CAISESMPGQDRVWSPLHF
- | TRBJ2-5 | 15 | TRBV12-3/TRBV12-4 | TRBD2 | TGTGCCAGCAGTTCCGGGGGGAGACGAGGGGAGACCCAGTACTTC | CASSSGGRRGETQYF
- | TRBJ2-7 | 15 | TRBV20-1 | TRBD2 | TGCAGTGCTAGAGATCCCGGACTAGGTATCCACGAGCAGTACTTC | CSARDPGLGIHEQYF
few | TRBJ1-6 | 16 | TRBV28 | TRBD1 | TGTGCCAGCAGTTTCGAGGGCAGGGGGGTAAATTCACCCCTCCACTTT | CASSFEGRGVNSPLHF
- | TRBJ2-1 | 14 | TRBV7-9 | - | TGTGCCAGCAGCCACCTGGGGGGTTACAATGAGCAGTTCTTC | CASSHLGGYNEQFF
- | TRBJ2-1 | 16 | TRBV9 | - | TGTGCCAGCAGCGGACCCAGGCCGAGCTCCTACAATGAGCAGTTCTTC | CASSGPRPSSYNEQFF
few | TRBJ1-6 | 16 | TRBV10-3 | - | TGTGCCATCAGTGAGTCAGGGGTGGACTACAATTCACCCCTCCACTTT | CAISESGVDYNSPLHF
- | TRBJ2-7 | 13 | TRBV6-1 | - | TGTGCCAGCAGGGCTCAGGACCCCTACGAGCAGTACTTC | CASRAQDPYEQYF
few | TRBJ2-7 | 14 | TRBV15 | TRBD1 | TGTGCCACCAGCAGGGACAGGGGACCCTACGAGCAGTACTTC | CATSRDRGPYEQYF
many | TRBJ2-5 | 12 | TRBV12-3/TRBV12-4 | TRBD2 | TGTGCCAGCAGTCCTAAGCGGGGGACCCAGTACTTC | CASSPKRGTQYF
- | TRBJ2-7 | 16 | TRBV6-6 | - | TGTGCCAGCAGTAGGGACTACCGGGACAATATCTACGAGCAGTACTTC | CASSRDYRDNIYEQYF
- | TRBJ2-7 | 16 | TRBV7-2 | - | TGTGCCAGCAGCTTAGGGACGGGGCTGGGGTACTACGAGCAGTACTTC | CASSLGTGLGYYEQYF
once | TRBJ1-1 | 13 | TRBV4-3 | - | TGCGCCAGCAGCCAAGAGGATAACACTGAAGCTTTCTTT | CASSQEDNTEAFF
- | TRBJ2-6 | 16 | TRBV3-1 | TRBD1 | TGTGCCAGCAGCCAAGAACAGGGGCATGGGGCCAACGTCCTGACTTTC | CASSQEQGHGANVLTF
- | TRBJ1-5 | 12 | TRBV27 | - | TGTGCCAGCAGTTTCATCAATCAGCCCCAGCATTTT | CASSFINQPQHF
- | TRBJ2-7 | 16 | TRBV28 | TRBD2 | TGTGCCAGCAGTTTACCCTCGGGAGGTTTCTCCTACGAGCAGTACTTC | CASSLPSGGFSYEQYF